A single sample is the source of the 2 T cell receptor beta chains below, sequenced in a study of blood T cell repertoires in COVID-19. TCRdb keeps only in-frame clones here, not all; method: immunoSEQ multiplex PCR. Of about 99,000 clones listed, roughly 79% were seen once; the top ten hold 4.5% to 5.5%. The sequenced sample was peripheral blood. The receptors shown here come from a man older than 75 with COVID-19, enrolled during active disease.

V usage is TRBV9 and J usage is TRBJ1-2; unclear D gene. Trimming removed 0 bases at V and 4 bases at J, with 7 bases between. Germline V CDR1 and CDR2: SGDLS, YYNGEE. This CDR3 comprises 13 residues. CDR3 coding DNA: TGTGCCAGCAGCGTAGGCAGATCCTATGGCTACACCTTC. Translated: CASSVGRSYGYTF.

This sequence joins TRBV11-3 and TRBJ1-1; D unresolved. Germline-derived CDR1 and CDR2 are SGHNT and YENEEA. Trimming removed 2 bases at V and 3 bases at J, with 7 bases between. There are 13 residues in the CDR3. CDR3 residues: CASSLLADTEAFF. The CDR3 DNA follows: TGTGCCAGCAGCTTACTAGCGGACACTGAAGCTTTCTTT.